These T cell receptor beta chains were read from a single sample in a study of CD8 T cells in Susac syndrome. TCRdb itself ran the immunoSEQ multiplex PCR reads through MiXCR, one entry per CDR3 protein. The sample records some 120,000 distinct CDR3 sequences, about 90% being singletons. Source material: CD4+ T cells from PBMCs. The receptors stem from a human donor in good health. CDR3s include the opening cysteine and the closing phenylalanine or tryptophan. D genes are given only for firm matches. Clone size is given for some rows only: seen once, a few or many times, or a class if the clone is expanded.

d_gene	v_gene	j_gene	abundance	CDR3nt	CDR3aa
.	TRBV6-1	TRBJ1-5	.	TGTGCCAGCAGTGAAGAAACAGGTACTAATCAGCCCCAGCATTTT	CASSEETGTNQPQHF
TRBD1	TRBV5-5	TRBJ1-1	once	TGTGCCAGCAGCTGGCGACAGGGGGCCGGGACTGAAGCTTTCTTT	CASSWRQGAGTEAFF
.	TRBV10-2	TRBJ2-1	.	TGCGCCAGCAGTGAGTTCCGACGGAGCTCCCACAATGAGCAGTTCTTC	CASSEFRRSSHNEQFF
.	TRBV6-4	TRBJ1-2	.	TGTGCCAGCAGTCCTGGACCTGCCAACTATGGCTACACCTTC	CASSPGPANYGYTF
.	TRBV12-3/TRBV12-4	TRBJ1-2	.	TGTGCCAGCAGTTTAGCGGAAACGGGCTATGGCTACACCTTC	CASSLAETGYGYTF
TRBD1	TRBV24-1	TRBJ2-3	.	TGTGCCACCAGTGATTGGGACAGGGTCACTGGAGGCACGGATACGCAGTATTTT	CATSDWDRVTGGTDTQYF
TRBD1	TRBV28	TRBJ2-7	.	TGTGCCAGCCGAACTCAGGGGGCGCGTGAGCAGTACTTC	CASRTQGAREQYF
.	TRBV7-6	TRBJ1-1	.	TGTGCCAGCAGCTTAGACGTGGGGTCGACTGAAACTTTCTTT	CASSLDVGSTETFF
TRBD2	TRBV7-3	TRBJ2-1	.	TGTGCCAGCAGCTTTCTTGAGCGGGGGGGCCTGGGTCGGCAGTTCTTC	CASSFLERGGLGRQFF
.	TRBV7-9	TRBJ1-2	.	TGTGCCAGCCGATCAATCTATGGCTACACCTTC	CASRSIYGYTF
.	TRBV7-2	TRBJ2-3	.	TGTGCCAGCAGCCTCCCGGGGGATACGCAGTATTTT	CASSLPGDTQYF
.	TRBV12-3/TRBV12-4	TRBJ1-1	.	TGTGCCAGCAGTTTAGAGACGAGGGGAACTGAAGCTTTCTTT	CASSLETRGTEAFF
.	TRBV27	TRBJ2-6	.	TGTGCCAGCAGTTTCGAGGGCGCTGGGGCCAACGTCCTGACTTTC	CASSFEGAGANVLTF
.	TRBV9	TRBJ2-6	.	TGTGCCAGCAGCGTAGCTCGGGCCAACTCTGGGGCCAACGTCCTGACTTTC	CASSVARANSGANVLTF
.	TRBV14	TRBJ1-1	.	TGTGCCAGCAGCCAGGGACGCCGGACTGAAGCTTTCTTT	CASSQGRRTEAFF
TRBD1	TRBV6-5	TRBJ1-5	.	TGTGCCAGCAGTTACGCGGACAGGGGCTCGGGTACCCAGCCCCAGCATTTT	CASSYADRGSGTQPQHF
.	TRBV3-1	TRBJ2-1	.	TGTGCCAGCAGCCAAGAAACGGCAAATGAGCAGTTCTTC	CASSQETANEQFF
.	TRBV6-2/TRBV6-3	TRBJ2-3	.	TGTGCCAGCACCTTGGCAGGGACGACAGATACGCAGTATTTT	CASTLAGTTDTQYF
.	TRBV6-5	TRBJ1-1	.	TGTGCCAGCAGTCAGAGACGGGGGGATACTGAAGCTTTCTTT	CASSQRRGDTEAFF
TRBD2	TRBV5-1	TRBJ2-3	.	TGCGCCAGCAGCCTACTAGCGGGGGGCTTCACAGATACGCAGTATTTT	CASSLLAGGFTDTQYF
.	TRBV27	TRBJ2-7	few	TGTGCCAGCAGGGGGGTTTACGAGCAGTACTTC	CASRGVYEQYF
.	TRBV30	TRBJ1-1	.	TGTGCCTGGAGTGTCCTCGAGAACACTGAAGCTTTCTTT	CAWSVLENTEAFF
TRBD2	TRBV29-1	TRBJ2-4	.	TGCAGCGTTGAATTTAGGACTAGCGGGATGAGGGACATTCAGTACTTC	CSVEFRTSGMRDIQYF
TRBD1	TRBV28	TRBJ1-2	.	TGTGCCAGCAGTCTCAAGGACAGGGGTTATGGCTACACCTTC	CASSLKDRGYGYTF
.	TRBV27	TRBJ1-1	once	TGTGCCAGCAGTTCCAAGGGGATCACTGAAGCTTTCTTT	CASSSKGITEAFF
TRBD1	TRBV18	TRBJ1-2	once	TGTGCCAGCTCACCCTCAGACAGGGGAAGCTACACCTTC	CASSPSDRGSYTF
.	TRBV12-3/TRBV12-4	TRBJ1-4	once	TGTGCCAGCAGAAGGGGCGCAACTAATGAAAAACTGTTTTTT	CASRRGATNEKLFF
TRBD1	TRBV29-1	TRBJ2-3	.	TGCAGCGCACTGGGACAGCAAAGAGGAGATACGCAGTATTTT	CSALGQQRGDTQYF
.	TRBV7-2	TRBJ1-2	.	TGTGCCAGCAGCTTATCGCGAGGGACCAACTATGGCTACACCTTC	CASSLSRGTNYGYTF
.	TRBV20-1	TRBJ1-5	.	TGCAGTGCGGTTCGCCGGGGTCAGCCCCAGCATTTT	CSAVRRGQPQHF
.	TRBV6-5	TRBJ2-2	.	TGTGCCAGCAGTTACTCGATCATGGTAGTGGGGACGGCCGGGGAGCTGTTTTTT	CASSYSIMVVGTAGELFF
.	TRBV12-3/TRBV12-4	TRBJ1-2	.	TGTGCCAGCAGTTTCCAGACAGACTATGGCTACACCTTC	CASSFQTDYGYTF
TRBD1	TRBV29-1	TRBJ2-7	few	TGCAGCGGTACCGGACAGGGGCGCGAGCAGTACTTC	CSGTGQGREQYF
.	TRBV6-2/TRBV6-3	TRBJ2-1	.	TGTGCCAGCAGTTACCTGAGCTCCTACAATGAGCAGTTCTTC	CASSYLSSYNEQFF
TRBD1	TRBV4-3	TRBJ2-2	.	TGCGCCAGCAGCCAGGATGGGACAGCAACCGGGGAGCTGTTTTTT	CASSQDGTATGELFF
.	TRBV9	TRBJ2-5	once	TGTGCCAGCAGCGTACTTGGGGAGACCCAGTACTTC	CASSVLGETQYF
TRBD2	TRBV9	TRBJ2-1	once	TGTGCCAGCAGTCCGGGACTAGAAGCCTACAATGAGCAGTTCTTC	CASSPGLEAYNEQFF
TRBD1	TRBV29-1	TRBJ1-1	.	TGCAGCGTTGAAGATCTTGGTGGGACAGGGCCCACTGAAGCTTTCTTT	CSVEDLGGTGPTEAFF
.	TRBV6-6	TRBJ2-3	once	TGTGCCAGCAGTCCGGGACTGGGTTTTGGAGATACGCAGTATTTT	CASSPGLGFGDTQYF
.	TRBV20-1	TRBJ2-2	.	TGCAGTGCAGTCCCGGGCTCGAACACCGGGGAGCTGTTTTTT	CSAVPGSNTGELFF
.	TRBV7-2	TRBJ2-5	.	TGTGCCAGCAGCTTAGTGGGGACGGCCGGCGGAGAGACCCAGTACTTC	CASSLVGTAGGETQYF
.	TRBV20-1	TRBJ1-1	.	TGCAGTGCTAGAGATTTTCGGCAGCCAAGGGGGGGGAACACTGAAGCTTTCTTT	CSARDFRQPRGGNTEAFF
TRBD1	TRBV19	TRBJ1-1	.	TGTGCCAGTAGTATGGACAGGACGAACACTGAAGCTTTCTTT	CASSMDRTNTEAFF
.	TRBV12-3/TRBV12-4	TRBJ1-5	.	TGTGCCACCAATAGGGGTGCCGGGCCCCAGCATTTT	CATNRGAGPQHF
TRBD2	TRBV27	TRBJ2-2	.	TGTGCCAGCAGTTGGACTAGCGGGACCGGGGAGCTGTTTTTT	CASSWTSGTGELFF
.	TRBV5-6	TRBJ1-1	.	TGTGCCAGCAGCTTCTCCAGCAGGAGCACTGAAGCTTTCTTT	CASSFSSRSTEAFF
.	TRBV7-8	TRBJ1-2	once	TGTGCCAGCGCAGAAGAGTATGGTACGGACTATGGCTACACCTTC	CASAEEYGTDYGYTF
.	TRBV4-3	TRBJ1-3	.	TGCGCCAGCAGCCAAGACATGGTATCGTCTGGAAACACCATATATTTT	CASSQDMVSSGNTIYF
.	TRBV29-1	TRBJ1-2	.	TGCAGCGTTGCAGATCGGGCAGGATCTGGCTACACCTTC	CSVADRAGSGYTF
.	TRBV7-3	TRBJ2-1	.	TGTGCCAGCAGCTTATTTCCGGCCCCAATCGAAGACAATGAGCAGTTCTTC	CASSLFPAPIEDNEQFF